Below are 26 T cell receptor beta chains sequenced from a single sample in a study of control samples from healthy donors and cancer patients. Clones were sequenced by immunoSEQ multiplex PCR, and TCRdb holds only the in-frame ones, with some missing. The sample has 75,000 to 90,000 clones, approximately 87% seen once. The sample consisted of blood. The receptor source for this set is a woman aged 40 to 50 in good health.

This chain links TRBV30 with TRBJ2-3; the match to TRBD2 covers 11 bases. V shed 4 bases, J shed 8 bases, and the junction held 8 bases outside the gene matches. The CDR3 has 14 residues. In germline, CDR1 is GTSNPN, CDR2 SVGIG (reference sequence). CDR3 in DNA: TGTGCCTGGAAGATAGCGGGGGGGCCGGGTACGCAGTATTTT. Its protein product is CAWKIAGGPGTQYF.

This chain connects TRBV7-2 to TRBJ2-1; TRBD1 agrees at 7 bases. CDR1 and CDR2 from the germline V gene are SGHTA and FQGNSA. The CDR3 covers 16 residues. Trimming at V came to 2 bases and at J to 2 bases, leaving 6 bases not matched to a gene. The CDR3 coding sequence is TGTGCCAGCAGCTTACCCCCCACAGGGGCCTACAATGAGCAGTTCTTC. Its protein product is CASSLPPTGAYNEQFF.

V gene TRBV9 combines with J gene TRBJ2-1; 9 nucleotides agree with TRBD1. The CDR3 has 14 residues. The V and J ends lost 9 bases and 10 bases, in that order; junction bases with no gene match: 14. Per germline, CDR1 SGDLS and CDR2 YYNGEE. The CDR3 loop reads CAKIPGDRVGEQFF. The CDR3 DNA follows: TGTGCCAAAATACCCGGGGACAGGGTAGGGGAGCAGTTCTTC.

The chain has TRBV5-5 and TRBJ2-1; D is undetermined. V shed 1 base and J shed 9 bases, with 17 bases lying between them. This CDR3 region has 15 residues. CDR1 is SGHKS and CDR2 is YYEKEE in the germline V gene (reference sequence). CDR3 protein: CASSLWILSHGEQFF. The CDR3 bases are TGTGCCAGCAGCTTGTGGATCCTGTCTCATGGTGAGCAGTTCTTC.

The J gene is TRBJ1-1, the V gene TRBV12-3 or TRBV12-4, with a weak D call TRBD1 (6 bases). With 5 bases removed from V and 4 bases from J, the gap between germline ends came to 11 bases. The CDR3 sequence is 13 residues long. Here the CDR3 reads CASSRGGRTEAFF. CDR3 coding DNA: TGTGCCAGCAGTCGAGGGGGGCGCACTGAAGCTTTCTTT.

This sequence joins TRBV29-1 and TRBJ2-1; 7 bases match TRBD2. J lost 5 bases, V lost 7 bases, and 8 bases had no gene match. Germline lookup yields CDR1 SQVTM and CDR2 ANQGSEA. This CDR3 contains 13 residues. Here the CDR3 reads CSARLALDNEQFF. In DNA, the CDR3 is TGCAGCGCTCGACTAGCACTAGACAATGAGCAGTTCTTC.

This chain joins TRBV2 and TRBJ1-6, with D possibly TRBD1 on 5 matching bases. CDR1 and CDR2 from the germline V gene are SNHLY and FYNNEI. The length of the CDR3 is 16 residues. The V end lost 4 bases, the J end lost 10 bases, and 20 bases lay between the germline ends. The CDR3 sequence: CASSVIGGKNRSPLHF. Here the CDR3 DNA reads TGTGCCAGCAGTGTCATTGGGGGAAAAAATCGGTCACCCCTCCACTTT.

This clone was detected once. The chain is built from TRBV2 and TRBJ1-6, with TRBD1 matching 7 bases. With V trimmed by 6 bases and J by 9 bases, 8 bases remained unmatched. This CDR3 contains 14 residues. CDR1 and CDR2 (germline): SNHLY, FYNNEI. The CDR3 loop is CASRGQQGPSPLHF. For the CDR3, the DNA is TGTGCCAGCAGGGGACAGCAGGGGCCTTCACCCCTCCACTTT.

Written as DNA, the CDR3 is TGTGCCAGCAGCTTACGGATACTAGCGGGGGGAAGAACAGATACGCAGTATTTT. Encoded protein: CASSLRILAGGRTDTQYF. The chain combines TRBV7-2 with TRBJ2-3; 12 positions match TRBD2. The V segment lost 2 bases and the J segment 3 bases; nucleotides outside the gene matches: 9. The CDR3 has 18 amino acids. The germline V gene has CDR1 SGHTA and CDR2 FQGNSA.

The chain recombines TRBV7-3 with TRBJ1-1; weak D call: TRBD1 (6 bases). CDR3 length equals 14 residues. Trimming pared 5 bases from V and 4 bases from J, leaving 14 bases between. Looked up from germline, CDR1 is SGHTA and CDR2 is FQGTGA. CDR3 coding DNA: TGTGCCAGCAGCCTACAGGGAAGGGGCACTGAAGCTTTCTTT. Amino acid sequence: CASSLQGRGTEAFF. Full variable domain (missing parts from reference TRBV7-3 and TRBJ1-1): GAGVSQTPSNKVTEKGKYVELRCDPISGHTALYWYRQSLGQGPEFLIYFQGTGAADDSGLPNDRFFAVRPEGSVSTLKIQRTERGDSAVYLCASSLQGRGTEAFFGQGTRLTVV.

The chain uses TRBV5-1 and TRBJ2-6; D may be TRBD2 (5 bases). The germline CDR1 and CDR2 sequences are SGHRS and YFSETQ. CDR3 length equals 16 residues. V gave up 0 bases and J gave up 0 bases, with 7 bases separating them. The CDR3 DNA follows: TGCGCCAGCAGCTTGGCCGGAGGCTCTGGGGCCAACGTCCTGACTTTC. It yields the protein CASSLAGGSGANVLTF.

The chain uses TRBV6-4 and TRBJ1-6; D is perhaps TRBD1 (6 bases). The CDR3 totals 14 residues. V lost 2 bases and J 7 bases, leaving 9 bases between the germline ends. Germline CDR1 reads MRHNA; CDR2 reads SNTAGT. CDR3 DNA: TGTGCCAGCAGTGACGGGGGCAGGAATTCACCCCTCCACTTT. This sequence encodes CASSDGGRNSPLHF.

This sequence joins TRBV7-2 and TRBJ1-1; D ambiguous. The CDR3 is 13 residues long. Germline V CDR1 and CDR2: SGHTA, FQGNSA. V lost 3 bases and J lost 2, with 7 bases in between. The DNA for the CDR3 is TGTGCCAGCAGCTTGACATCTAACACTGAAGCTTTCTTT. It encodes CASSLTSNTEAFF. The full variable domain, its missing parts supplied by reference TRBV7-2 and TRBJ1-1, is GAGVSQSPSNKVTEKGKDVELRCDPISGHTALYWYRQSLGQGLEFLIYFQGNSAPDKSGLPSDRFSAERTGGSVSTLTIQRTQQEDSAVYLCASSLTSNTEAFFGQGTRLTVV.

The rearrangement uses TRBV9 and TRBJ1-3, with D hard to call. Germline assignment: CDR1 SGDLS and CDR2 YYNGEE. This CDR3 is 15 amino acids long. V was cut by 4 bases and J by 0 bases, with 11 bases left in between. This chain's CDR3 is CASSPGGDSGNTIYF. As DNA, the CDR3 is TGTGCCAGCAGCCCTGGCGGGGACTCTGGAAACACCATATATTTT.

The chain has TRBV4-3 and TRBJ1-3, with a tentative D call TRBD1 (6 bases). In germline, CDR1 is LGHNA, CDR2 YSLEER. The CDR3 has 20 residues. V gave up 1 base and J gave up 4 bases, with 26 bases separating them. Here the CDR3 reads CASSQGRTSAGVIVGNTIYF. The DNA for the CDR3 is TGCGCCAGCAGCCAAGGAAGGACGTCCGCAGGGGTCATAGTCGGAAACACCATATATTTT.

The chain recombines TRBV18 with TRBJ1-1; D unclear. Per the germline V gene, CDR1 is KGHSH and CDR2 is LQKENI. This CDR3 comprises 13 residues. The ends were cut back, 3 bases at V and 1 base at J, with 6 bases in the middle. This CDR3 is CASSPAGNTEAFF. CDR3 nucleotide sequence: TGTGCCAGCTCACCCGCGGGGAACACTGAAGCTTTCTTT.

This clone turned up a few times. This chain uses TRBV5-1 with TRBJ2-2; D is unresolved. Germline-derived CDR1 and CDR2 are SGHRS and YFSETQ. V lost 4 bases, J lost 3 bases, and 10 bases lay in between. The CDR3 runs 14 residues. CDR3 nucleotides: TGCGCCAGCAGCGCCGGGTTTGACACCGGGGAGCTGTTTTTT. It specifies CASSAGFDTGELFF.

This clone was seen a single time. Germline is not matched at one junction end, which may reflect a read error. CDR3 sequence (DNA): TGTGCCAGCAGTTACAGGTCTAGCGGGAAGGGGCAAGGGACCCAGTACTTC. This encodes CASSYRSSGKGQGTQYF. The rearrangement joins TRBV6-2 or TRBV6-3 to TRBJ2-5; 9 bases are a match to TRBD2. This CDR3 is 17 amino acids long. Germline V lookup: CDR1 MNHEY, CDR2 SVGEGT.

This sequence joins TRBV13 and TRBJ2-5, with 7 bases that match TRBD1. Germline-derived CDR1 and CDR2 are PRHDT and FYEKMQ (reference sequence). CDR3 length: 13 residues. V shed 5 bases, J shed 4 bases, and the junction held 4 bases outside the gene matches. The CDR3 protein is CASSLGQSETQYF. The CDR3 bases are TGTGCCAGCAGCCTGGGACAGTCAGAGACCCAGTACTTC.

The chain recombines TRBV2 with TRBJ1-2; a weak D match, TRBD1 (5 bases). Germline V gene sequence: CDR1 SNHLY, CDR2 FYNNEI. V was cut by 4 bases and J by 7 bases, with 16 bases left in between. This CDR3 has 14 amino acids. CDR3 bases: TGTGCCAGCAGTGTAGGGAGGCAGGGCAGTGGCTACACCTTC. This gives the protein CASSVGRQGSGYTF.

The genes are TRBV2 and TRBJ2-3, with TRBD1 matching 12 bases. CDR1 is SNHLY and CDR2 is FYNNEI in the germline V gene. The ends lost 6 bases at V and 6 bases at J; junction bases unmatched: 4. The CDR3 contains 14 residues. DNA for the CDR3: TGTGCCAGCAGCGGGGGACAGGGGGCGGATACGCAGTATTTT. Amino acids: CASSGGQGADTQYF.

The chain carries TRBV12-3 or TRBV12-4 and TRBJ1-6; D is unresolved. V gave up 1 base and J gave up 6 bases, with 4 bases separating them. The CDR3 has 13 residues. CDR3 sequence reads: CASSLGGNSPLHF. The CDR3 DNA follows: TGTGCCAGCAGTTTAGGCGGTAATTCACCCCTCCACTTT.

The genes are TRBV20-1 and TRBJ2-7; no definite D call. Germline CDR1 DFQATT, CDR2 SNEGSKA (reference sequence). CDR3 length: 15 amino acids. The V gene lost 3 bases and the J gene lost 0 bases, with 15 bases spanning the gap. CDR3 sequence (DNA): TGCAGTGCTAGTTCTTTCACACTGAGCTCCTACGAGCAGTACTTC. Translated: CSASSFTLSSYEQYF.

J is TRBJ1-5 and V is TRBV10-2, with 11 bases that match TRBD1. V lost 2 bases to trimming and J lost 3 bases; unmatched junction nucleotides: 6. From germline, CDR1 is WSHSY and CDR2 SAAADI. This CDR3 is 17 amino acids long. The CDR3 coding sequence is TGCGCCAGCAGTGAGGTGGGGACAGGGGGTTTCAATCAGCCCCAGCATTTT. Its translation is CASSEVGTGGFNQPQHF.

The genes are TRBV7-2 and TRBJ2-7; the D gene could be TRBD1 or TRBD2 (6 bases each). V shed 10 bases and J shed 4 bases, with 23 bases lying between them. Germline assignment: CDR1 SGHTA and CDR2 FQGNSA. This CDR3 region has 15 residues. The CDR3 bases are TGTGCCACCCTTGCTGGGGGGCTAGTAGGGTACGAGCAGTACTTC. This translates into CATLAGGLVGYEQYF.

The chain's CDR3 is CASSSWTGGFQFQPQHF. CDR3 sequence (DNA): TGTGCCAGCAGTTCATGGACAGGGGGATTTCAGTTTCAGCCCCAGCATTTT. The chain carries TRBV27 and TRBJ1-5, with 10 bases fitting TRBD1. CDR1 and CDR2 from the germline V gene are MNHEY and SMNVEV (reference sequence). There are 17 residues in the CDR3. J lost 6 bases, V lost 4 bases, and 12 bases had no gene match.